These 8 T cell receptor beta chains originate from one sample sequenced in a study of T cell repertoires in cytomegalovirus infection (dated by TCRdb to 2018 to 2020). These receptors have no identified antigens. Reading the label with the study, this specimen's treatment or condition is: in vitro stimulation with specific CMV peptide epitopes to enrich CMV-specific T cells. Instrument on record: Illumina HiSeq 1500. TCRdb trimmed the raw reads at Q25, called clones with MiXCR and kept productive beta chains. Every entry covers one CDR3 protein and lists the most common genes and DNA from its rows. This sample gives roughly 120,000 distinct CDR3 sequences in total; approximately 30% of them show up just once. The top ten clones comprise roughly 53% of the sample. This specimen consisted of CD8+ T cells from cultured PBMCs, obtained from culture after CMV antigen stimulation. The receptor set was obtained from a human donor in good health (CMV status not recorded). Some clones in this sample may be carry-over from other donors' samples.

The chain carries TRBV19 and TRBJ2-7; 7 nucleotides line up with TRBD1. Germline V gene lookup returns CDR1 LNHDA and CDR2 SQIVND (reference sequence). This CDR3 comprises 13 residues. V trimming: 5 bases; J trimming: 3 bases; junction bases outside the gene matches: 4. The CDR3 is CASSDDRDYEQYF. The CDR3 region has the DNA TGTGCCAGTAGTGACGACAGGGACTACGAGCAGTACTTC.

This clonotype has only a few counts. The CDR3 spells CASSRTSGVYNEQFF. DNA for the CDR3: TGTGCCAGTAGTAGAACTAGCGGGGTGTACAATGAGCAGTTCTTC. V usage is TRBV19 and J usage is TRBJ2-1; 10 bases match TRBD2. The CDR3 loop spans 15 amino acids. Germline CDR1 LNHDA, CDR2 SQIVND (reference sequence). Trimming removed 4 bases from V and 4 bases from J; junction bases left unmatched: 4.

This clonotype was recorded a few times. The V call is TRBV7-8, the J call TRBJ2-1; D is perhaps TRBD1 or TRBD2 (5 bases each). V lost 6 bases and J 4 bases, leaving 19 bases between the germline ends. The CDR3 is 16 residues long. CDR1 SGHVS and CDR2 FQNEAQ come from the germline V gene. The CDR3 loop reads CASRSKAGTTYNEQFF. DNA of the CDR3: TGTGCCAGCAGGTCGAAGGCCGGGACCACATACAATGAGCAGTTCTTC.

This clonotype is classed as medium-sized. The V call is TRBV7-9, the J call TRBJ1-5; 7 nucleotides line up with TRBD1. Germline CDR1 reads SEHNR; CDR2 reads FQNEAQ (reference sequence). V gave up 5 bases and J gave up 0 bases; unmatched junction bases: 13. The CDR3 is made up of 18 amino acids. The CDR3 protein is CASSAQIETGISNQPQHF. The CDR3 DNA reads as TGTGCCAGCAGCGCCCAGATAGAGACAGGGATTAGCAATCAGCCCCAGCATTTT.

This chain connects TRBV9 to TRBJ1-1; TRBD1 aligns across 8 bases. V shed 4 bases and J 3 bases; nucleotides not matched to a gene: 8. The CDR3 has 15 residues. In germline, CDR1 is SGDLS, CDR2 YYNGEE. As DNA, the CDR3 is TGTGCCAGCAGCTTCCCAGGGGGCCTGGACACTGAAGCTTTCTTT. This codes for CASSFPGGLDTEAFF.

The rearrangement links TRBV13 to TRBJ2-7; TRBD1 matches 9 bases. The V gene's germline CDR1 is PRHDT and CDR2 FYEKMQ (reference sequence). The CDR3 consists of 15 residues. V shed 5 bases, J shed 5 bases, and the junction held 10 bases outside the gene matches. CDR3 coding DNA: TGTGCCAGCAGCCTCGGGACAGGGAAATTCCACGAGCAGTACTTC. Protein: CASSLGTGKFHEQYF.

This clonotype occurred a few times. The chain recombines TRBV27 with TRBJ2-1; no firm D call. The germline V gene has CDR1 MNHEY and CDR2 SMNVEV (reference sequence). V lost 5 bases to trimming and J lost 2 bases, with 7 bases between them. This CDR3 is built from 13 residues. CDR3: CASSPPPYNEQFF. The DNA of the CDR3 is TGTGCCAGCAGTCCGCCTCCCTACAATGAGCAGTTCTTC.

The chain uses TRBV6-1 and TRBJ1-1, with TRBD1 matching over 7 bases. Germline lookup yields CDR1 MNHNS and CDR2 SASEGT. J was trimmed by 5 bases and V by 3 bases; bases with no gene match: 6. CDR3 size: 14 residues. The CDR3 protein is CASSERQGWTEAFF. CDR3 nucleotide sequence: TGTGCCAGCAGTGAGAGACAGGGATGGACTGAAGCTTTCTTT.